This TCR beta chain was captured in a study of cytomegalovirus exposure and HLA in healthy donors (dated by TCRdb to 2017 to 2019). As for the study more broadly: An earlier analysis of about 530 of the donors reported 250 to 300 Gb of sequence data and 95 million to 140 million unique TCR beta sequences obtained from approximately 180 million T cells. Because of strong linkage in the cohort, roughly five DR-DQ haplotypes were treated as single units for association and clustering. HLA typing covered class I and class II loci at four-digit resolution. An earlier analysis of 587 of the donors applied high-throughput TCR beta sequencing to assess whether each TCR beta V gene segment acted as functional or pseudogenic. The aim of the study was to test whether cataloging public T cell receptors could identify signatures of past pathogen exposure. The later analysis used no new phenotypic data to find candidate immune exposures, relying instead on TCR beta sequences and their occurrence across donors. Typing coverage varied by locus: roughly 620-630 donors for A, B, C, DRB1 and DQB1; more than 500 for DQA1; about 570 for DPA1; 450 to 480 for DPB1. Among the roughly 410 genotyped donors, 75% to 90% belonged to the genetic ancestry cluster associated with self-reported Caucasian donors. To study patterns of TCR occurrence, a later analysis re-analyzed previously published TCR beta repertoires from 666 donors and added high-resolution HLA genotyping. All discovery cohort repertoires had been generated on a single sequencing platform. Genome-wide SNP genotypes for about 65% of the 666 donors were used in a later genetic analysis, which treated that subset as a discovery cohort. On average, around 240,000 unique TCR beta nucleotide sequences were sequenced per donor among a few hundred genotyped donors of the cohort, with roughly 18% of those sequences being non-productive. About 310 gigabases of sequencing data and tens of millions of unique TCR sequences were included in an early release covering 500 to 750 HLA-typed donors. The study combined high-throughput TCR immunosequencing, statistical association of individual TCRs with disease status, and machine learning to predict cytomegalovirus infection status. Along with the approximately 700-subject first cohort, a separate validation cohort of over a hundred different subjects was used. Donor age, sex, ethnicity and CMV serostatus were compiled alongside the repertoire data. The study profiled the T cell repertoires of about 720 subjects by immunosequencing and related them to cytomegalovirus serostatus.

As encoded in the germline V gene (reference sequence), CDR1 is SGHNT while CDR2 is YYREEE. The CDR3 starts with the cysteine, ends with the phenylalanine, and has 14 residues. Only the CDR3 DNA stays, 42 bases, in frame from base 1. Preparation of the library involved the immunoSEQ multiplex PCR assay. For the multiplex PCR, a mixture combining 60 forward primers for TCR Vbeta segments and 13 reverse primers for TCR Jbeta segments was used. The CDR3 region of rearranged TCR beta genes was amplified from genomic DNA by a multiplex PCR assay. On the Illumina HiSeq System, the amplified TCR beta libraries were sequenced as 87-base-pair reads. Per the source publication's procedure: In a later analysis, tens of millions of unique TCR beta chains were counted across the 650 to 750 repertoires, and about 10 million of these chains were shared by at least two donors. To remove PCR and sequencing errors, raw reads were error-corrected and collapsed into unique sequences using a nearest-neighbor algorithm that merged closely related sequences. CDR3 sequences were aligned to IMGT reference sequences to assign V, D and J gene segments. For a sequence to be retained, at least a six-nucleotide match to both a V gene segment and a J gene segment was required. A rearrangement counted as productive if the CDR3 had no stop codons and remained in frame with V and J, and every other rearrangement counted as non-productive. Following IMGT convention, CDR3 was defined as the stretch from the second conserved V-encoded cysteine to the conserved J-encoded phenylalanine. The earlier analysis of about 560 of the donors excluded any sequence lacking an unambiguous match to a single V gene segment. An earlier analysis of just under 600 of the donors called V segments functional above 56.7% productive rearrangements and segregating when the between-donor standard deviation exceeded 5%. A statistical classification framework was built to diagnose cytomegalovirus status from the catalog of TCR beta chain sequences. In a later analysis, TCR nucleotide sequences were compared against IMGT/GENE-DB human TR gene sequences so that V and J genes could be assigned. The TCRdist pipeline was used in a later analysis to assign CDR3 sequences and most-parsimonious VDJ recombination scenarios. A later analysis defined each TCR beta chain by its CDR3 amino acid sequence plus V-gene family, and excluded reads lacking a unique V-gene family. As a way to deal with suspected cross-contamination and a sequencing artifact, a later analysis dropped roughly 600 nucleotide sequences that were highly shared and had low generation probability. A later analysis calculated a clonal expansion index for each public chain from normalized within-repertoire ranks of inferred template counts. In a later analysis, generation probabilities were computed using a VDJ recombination model fitted to out-of-frame rearrangements, and the results were checked against IGoR. In a later analysis, TCR-TCR, TCR-HLA and TCR-CMV co-occurrence was scored with hypergeometric tests, and a repertoire-size bias correction was applied to TCR pairs. In a later analysis, false discovery rates were estimated by permuting HLA or CMV assignments 20 times. In a later analysis, co-occurring TCRs were grouped using DBSCAN, and TCRdist sequence similarity was added for clustering within HLA-allele-positive subsets. Repertoires with fewer than 30,000 or more than 120,000 public chains were left out of co-occurrence clustering, as were a handful of repertoires with anomalous nucleotide sharing. TCRdb retrieved this table from immuneACCESS and kept in-frame rearrangements only. Not all clones are present; in checked studies, unresolved V genes account for under half, and no reason is known for the remainder. V, J and clone size are taken as reported in that table, and D and trimming were inferred from the DNA itself. Across this sample there are some 200,000 clones, with 79% seen only once. In total, the top ten clones hold around 1.4% of the sample.

Beyond this particular receptor, the publication reports: A later genetic analysis reported fewer N-insertions in productive TCRs among donors in an Asian-associated ancestry cluster than the approximately 670-donor mean. In a later analysis, the rate of TCR association differed among HLA loci, with DRB1 alleles having the most associated TCRs and HLA-C alleles having the fewest. According to a later analysis, parvovirus B19, influenza, CMV and Epstein-Barr virus appeared linked to several top co-occurrence clusters. In this cohort, only TCR beta chains were sequenced, and detectable features were limited by the absence of alpha or paired-chain data. A further reported finding was that TCR beta sequences accurately predicted the HLA-A and HLA-B alleles for most subjects in the first cohort. Broadly in line with IMGT annotations, most TCR beta V segments showed up in productive rearrangements about 90% or about 30% of the time in an earlier analysis of several hundred of the donors. A later analysis found that most CMV-associated TCR beta chains appeared HLA-restricted, with HLA associations seemingly driven largely by CMV exposure. A total of about 150 TCR beta chains were listed by the study as associated with cytomegalovirus. V-gene and J-gene trimming of TCR beta chains was associated with a missense DCLRE1C variant in a later genetic analysis, and the association was replicated in an independent cohort. Strong co-occurrence of HLA alleles, especially DR and DQ, made assigning TCR associations to individual alleles difficult. A cluster of highly shared sequence variants was judged likely to represent a technical artifact of the sequencing pipeline. Because some donors lacked HLA typing at each locus, the association tests relied only on the typed subset. Some IMGT-functional V segments, including TRBV6-2 and TRBV6-3, could not be distinguished by the 87-base-pair reads and were therefore excluded. Linkage disequilibrium might explain the correlated functional status among segregating V segments, but an unknown experimental factor could not be excluded. Compared with equally common non-associated chains, HLA-associated TCR beta chains in a later analysis were more clonally expanded and had lower generation probabilities. Sequencing depth was assumed to be roughly uniform across donors in the presence/absence analyses, though that assumption may not hold. Specific HLA alleles were associated with over 15,000 TCR beta sequences at a false discovery rate of 0.05 in a later analysis. The authors suggested that the approach could potentially be extended to other disease states and immunological phenotypes. Most TCR sequences were observed very rarely across donors, whereas some public TCRs were present in many individuals. The classifier was reported to diagnose cytomegalovirus status with high specificity and sensitivity in both the original cohort and the validation cohort. Over 15 rarely observed V segments, including chromosome 9 orphons, were excluded from the earlier analysis of about 600 of the donors because counts were too low. Three of the identified cytomegalovirus-associated TCR beta chains were confirmed in vitro to be specific for cytomegalovirus antigens. Immune exposure information for the cohort was limited to CMV serostatus.

In total, over 600 healthy bone marrow donors made up the cohort. At the time of sampling, all cohort members were nominally healthy, though unrecorded immune exposures were likely present. The donor tested CMV seropositive and was one of the 289 seropositive cohort members. Each donor provided a peripheral blood sample, and peripheral blood mononuclear cells were used for TCR beta sequencing. The Qiagen DNeasy Blood Extraction Kit was used to extract genomic DNA from the blood cell samples. Comment on this clone: Its binding antigen is unknown. Compared with germline, one end of the junction differs, possibly owing to a read error.

Sequences were obtained from PBMCs. This TCR was recovered from a girl aged 5 to 17 in good health and CMV-seropositive. Here the chain combines TRBV5-4 and TRBJ2-4, with an unclear D gene assignment. The CDR3 corresponds to CASSLVELGNIQYF. The nucleotides are TGTGCCAGCAGTTTGGTGGAGCTCGGGAACATTCAGTACTTC.